This T cell receptor beta chain was recorded in a study of shared clonotypes between healthy human individuals. Sequencing was performed with immunoSEQ multiplex PCR; in TCRdb, only in-frame clones are kept and a portion is missing. The sample consists of approximately 720,000 clones, 92% of them appearing once. Comment on this clone: As yet, its antigen is unknown.

CD45RO-negative, CCR7-positively selected cells formed the naive CD8 fraction, excluding terminally differentiated effector memory CD45RA+ cells. Germline V lookup: CDR1 SGDLS, CDR2 YYNGEE. CDR3 length: 14 amino acids. The V end was cut by 0 bases, the J end by 2 bases, with 9 bases between. Whole-study findings and limits: Larger estimated richness was generally seen in naive subsets than in memory subsets.

Sequencing was carried out using naive CD8+ T cells sorted from blood. This receptor was obtained from a young man in good health. The rearrangement joins TRBV9 to TRBJ2-7; D is undetermined. The CDR3 DNA sequence: TGTGCCAGCAGCGTAGGTGAGGCGACCTACGAGCAGTACTTC. Its protein product is CASSVGEATYEQYF.